The sample holds many counts of the clone carrying this TCR beta chain. Its antigen is as yet unknown. Exclusion of patients followed from uncontrolled infection, other autoimmune disease, pregnancy or lactation. For the diagnoses, clinical symptoms, serum thyroxine and TRAb, thyroid ultrasound and orbital computed tomography were used. This sample was taken from a study of T cells in Graves' hyperthyroidism and ophthalmopathy. Findings and caveats of the study: Most thyroid clonotypes expanded above 0.001 were also detected in blood.

RNA transcripts served as the template for amplifying TCR beta CDR3 regions. HTBI primers were the set used in a first-round RT-PCR of the TCR CDR3. TCRdb ran MiXCR on the multiplex PCR reads and lists one entry per CDR3 protein. Of 480,000 or so distinct CDR3 sequences listed, 40% to 55% are singletons. In germline, CDR1 is SNHLY, CDR2 FYNNEI. CDR3 size: 13 residues. V dropped 8 bases and J dropped 3; count of bases not matched to a gene: 6. The sample taken for sequencing was peripheral blood or thyroid tissue (not recorded which). This chain connects TRBV2 to TRBJ1-1; 7 bases align to TRBD1. This receptor was obtained from an adult woman with Graves' disease, either hyperthyroidism or ophthalmopathy (not recorded which). CDR3 loop: CASSTGRDTEAFF. CDR3 bases: TGTGCCAGCTCGACAGGGAGGGACACTGAAGCTTTCTTT.